These 26 T cell receptor beta chains were sequenced from one sample in a study of chemoradiotherapy in HPV16-positive cancers. TCRdb keeps only in-frame clones here, not all; method: immunoSEQ multiplex PCR. Of 15,000 to 20,000 clones listed, roughly 80% were seen once; the top ten hold 1.3%. Sampling was performed from a patient who underwent chemoradiotherapy. Receptors were obtained from a human donor with HPV-associated anogenital cancer.

This clone was found a few times. The chain couples TRBV27 to TRBJ1-2; D not resolved. The CDR3 length is 12 residues. CDR1 and CDR2 from the germline V gene are MNHEY and SMNVEV (reference sequence). Trimming removed 6 bases at V and 7 bases at J, with 12 bases between. CDR3 sequence: CASSLSGVGYTF. For the CDR3, the DNA is TGTGCCAGCAGCCTCTCCGGGGTTGGCTACACCTTC.

The chain links TRBV11-2 to TRBJ2-2; D is ambiguous. This CDR3 is 13 amino acids long. CDR1 is SGHAT and CDR2 is FQNNGV in the germline V gene. The V gene lost 1 base and the J gene lost 4 bases, with 4 bases spanning the gap. The CDR3 reads CASSLGSTGELFF. For the CDR3, the DNA is TGTGCCAGCAGCTTAGGGAGCACCGGGGAGCTGTTTTTT.

The rearrangement uses TRBV5-1 and TRBJ1-1; D is unclear. CDR1 is SGHRS and CDR2 is YFSETQ in the germline V gene. This CDR3 contains 14 residues. Trimming pared 4 bases from V and 4 bases from J, leaving 14 bases between. CDR3 region: CASSRQGSATEAFF. DNA for the CDR3: TGCGCCAGCAGCCGCCAAGGGTCGGCCACTGAAGCTTTCTTT.

V and J are TRBV7-2 and TRBJ2-2; no definite D call. Germline V gene lookup returns CDR1 SGHTA and CDR2 FQGNSA. This CDR3 has 11 amino acids. V lost 3 bases and J lost 7, with 3 bases in between. The DNA of the CDR3 is TGTGCCAGCAGCTTCGGCGGGGAGCTGTTTTTT. Its protein product is CASSFGGELFF.

The chain has TRBV6-1 and TRBJ2-1; D uncertain. There are 12 residues in the CDR3. The V end lost 6 bases, the J end lost 7 bases, and 10 bases lay between the germline ends. Germline V gives CDR1 MNHNS, CDR2 SASEGT. The CDR3 DNA follows: TGTGCCAGCAGCCCCCTCGGGAATGAGCAGTTCTTC. It translates to CASSPLGNEQFF.

The chain combines TRBV25-1 with TRBJ1-4; no definite D call. The CDR3 contains 16 residues. Looked up from germline, CDR1 is MGHDK and CDR2 is SYGVNS. V shed 9 bases and J shed 4 bases, with 21 bases lying between them. CDR3 sequence reads: CASEKGRGMLNEKLFF. The CDR3 DNA sequence: TGTGCCAGTGAAAAAGGGCGGGGAATGCTTAATGAAAAACTGTTTTTT.

V usage is TRBV7-9 and J usage is TRBJ1-2; weak D call: TRBD1 (5 bases). The CDR3 consists of 14 residues. Looked up from germline, CDR1 is SEHNR and CDR2 is FQNEAQ (reference sequence). V lost 1 base and J lost 8, with 14 bases in between. The CDR3 region has the DNA TGTGCCAGCAGCTTAGAGCAGGGTTATCGGGGCTACACCTTC. Its protein is CASSLEQGYRGYTF.

V and J are TRBV5-4 and TRBJ1-2, with TRBD1 as a possible D gene (5 bases). The germline gives CDR1 SGHNT, CDR2 YYREEE (reference sequence). V was trimmed by 4 bases and J by 0 bases, leaving 16 bases between them. There are 16 residues in the CDR3. Written as DNA, the CDR3 is TGTGCCAGCAGCGCCCCCCAGGACACCTCTAACTATGGCTACACCTTC. This encodes CASSAPQDTSNYGYTF.

The CDR3 loop is CASARQIGNTIYF. CDR3 DNA sequence: TGTGCCAGCGCTCGGCAGATTGGAAACACCATATATTTT. The gene calls are TRBV11-2 and TRBJ1-3; D gene unclear. The germline V gene has CDR1 SGHAT and CDR2 FQNNGV. The CDR3 is 13 amino acids. With 8 bases removed from V and 3 bases from J, the gap between germline ends came to 11 bases.

The rearrangement joins TRBV27 to TRBJ1-4; unclear D gene. This CDR3 comprises 16 residues. V lost 7 bases to trimming and J lost 0 bases, with 15 bases between them. The germline V gene encodes CDR1 MNHEY and CDR2 SMNVEV (reference sequence). The CDR3 region is CASKRAWTATNEKLFF. The CDR3 DNA reads as TGTGCCAGCAAAAGGGCTTGGACGGCAACTAATGAAAAACTGTTTTTT.

The rearrangement links TRBV5-7 to TRBJ1-2, with D possibly TRBD1 on 6 matching bases. TRBV5-7 is flagged as an ORF with uncertain function. This CDR3 comprises 11 residues. Trimming removed 10 bases from V and 13 bases from J, with 20 bases in between. In DNA, the CDR3 is TGTGCCCATAGACAGGCCCACTTTCCCACCTTC. Residues: CAHRQAHFPTF.

V gene TRBV15 combines with J gene TRBJ1-2; D is perhaps TRBD1 (6 bases). The germline V and J ends were trimmed by 5 bases and 4 bases, with 14 bases remaining between them. The germline V gene has CDR1 LNHNV and CDR2 YYDKDF (reference sequence). The CDR3 spans 14 residues. CDR3 coding DNA: TGTGCCACCAGCCCCCGGGCGACAGGCTATGGCTACACCTTC. This encodes CATSPRATGYGYTF.

This clone was counted only a few times. The chain couples TRBV6-6 to TRBJ1-2; D gene ambiguous. Trimming removed 8 bases at V and 4 bases at J, with 14 bases between. Germline CDR1 reads MNHNY; CDR2 reads SVGAGI (reference sequence). The CDR3 extends over 13 amino acids. Here the CDR3 reads CASGLGSGYGYTF. In DNA, the CDR3 is TGTGCCAGCGGACTAGGGAGCGGCTATGGCTACACCTTC.

The V and J genes are TRBV4-3 and TRBJ2-3, with D hard to call. V was cut by 3 bases and J by 4 bases, with 8 bases left in between. This CDR3 is 13 amino acids long. Germline values: CDR1 LGHNA, CDR2 YSLEER. The CDR3 reads CASSQRLADTQYF. The CDR3 DNA follows: TGCGCCAGCAGCCAGCGACTTGCAGATACGCAGTATTTT.

In DNA form, the CDR3 reads TGCGCCCCGCGCTGTTTGGCAAGGGTCCAAGAGACCCAGTACTTC. Its protein is CAPRCLARVQETQYF. The V gene is TRBV10-1, the J gene TRBJ2-5; D is unclear. V lost 11 bases and J 1 base, leaving 20 bases between the germline ends. CDR3 length equals 15 residues. In germline, CDR1 is WNHNN, CDR2 SYGVQD (reference sequence).

This sequence joins TRBV9 and TRBJ2-2, with 10 positions matching TRBD2. J lost 8 bases, V lost 0 bases, and 7 bases had no gene match. Germline V gene sequence: CDR1 SGDLS, CDR2 YYNGEE. This CDR3 comprises 16 residues. In DNA form, the CDR3 reads TGTGCCAGCAGCGTAGTTAGCGGGGGGACGGCTGGGGAGCTGTTTTTT. It translates to CASSVVSGGTAGELFF.

V gene TRBV20-1 combines with J gene TRBJ2-5; perhaps TRBD1 as D (6 bases). The DNA end is more similar to TRBJ2-7, so the J call may be wrong. The CDR3 runs to 11 residues. The germline gives CDR1 DFQATT, CDR2 SNEGSKA (reference sequence). As DNA, the CDR3 is TGCAGTGCCTCACAGGGTGACGAGCAGTACTTC. This sequence encodes CSASQGDEQYF.

V and J are TRBV18 and TRBJ2-6; no firm D call. The V gene's germline CDR1 is KGHSH and CDR2 LQKENI. V lost 0 bases, J lost 0 bases, and 6 bases lay in between. The CDR3 length is 16 residues. The CDR3 DNA reads as TGTGCCAGCTCACCACCAGGGCTCTCTGGGGCCAACGTCCTGACTTTC. Translated, it gives CASSPPGLSGANVLTF.

The V call is TRBV7-3, the J call TRBJ2-5; 7 bases are a match to TRBD2. Trimming at V came to 0 bases and at J to 6 bases, leaving 4 bases not matched to a gene. Germline V CDR1 and CDR2: SGHTA, FQGTGA. The CDR3 sequence is 14 residues long. The CDR3 sequence: CASSLTGGEKTQYF. CDR3 nucleotide sequence: TGTGCCAGCAGCTTAACGGGGGGGGAAAAGACCCAGTACTTC.

This clone was observed a handful of times. A read error may produce the germline difference seen at one junction end. The chain couples TRBV4-1 to TRBJ1-5, with D perhaps TRBD1 (6 bases). Germline V lookup: CDR1 MGHRA, CDR2 YSYEKL. The CDR3 totals 14 residues. CDR3 bases: TGCGCCAGCAGACAAGGGGGGGCGGGCCAGCCCCAGCATTTT. It translates to CASRQGGAGQPQHF.

DNA for the CDR3: TGTGCCAGCAGCCAAGATGGGAGGAAACAAGAGACCCAGTACTTC. It encodes CASSQDGRKQETQYF. The chain has TRBV4-2 and TRBJ2-5, with D possibly matching TRBD2 (6 bases). The ends were cut back, 0 bases at V and 2 bases at J, with 10 bases in the middle. CDR1 and CDR2 (germline): LGHNA, YNFKEQ. The CDR3 consists of 15 residues.

This sequence joins TRBV6-1 and TRBJ1-3; D not certain. Looked up from germline, CDR1 is MNHNS and CDR2 is SASEGT. V lost 11 bases and J 4 bases, leaving 9 bases between the germline ends. The CDR3 is 11 amino acids. The CDR3, as DNA: TGTGCCGGAATCGTAGGAAACACCATATATTTT. Its protein product is CAGIVGNTIYF.

The chain combines TRBV9 with TRBJ2-1; possible D gene TRBD1, 5 bases. The germline V gene has CDR1 SGDLS and CDR2 YYNGEE. The V end was cut by 2 bases, the J end by 3 bases, with 9 bases between. This CDR3 has 14 amino acids. CDR3 sequence reads: CASSVAGHYNEQFF. The CDR3 coding sequence is TGTGCCAGCAGCGTTGCAGGGCACTACAATGAGCAGTTCTTC. The variable domain in full, with the rest retrieved from reference TRBV9 and TRBJ2-1, is DSGVTQTPKHLITATGQRVTLRCSPRSGDLSVYWYQQSLDQGLQFLIQYYNGEERAKGNILERFSAQQFPDLHSELNLSSLELGDSALYFCASSVAGHYNEQFFGPGTRLTVL.

This rearrangement joins TRBV7-2 to TRBJ1-5, with 7 nucleotides matching TRBD1. Trimming took 4 bases from V and 5 from J; bases not matched to a gene: 5. The CDR3 has 14 residues. CDR1 is SGHTA, CDR2 FQGNSA, per germline. CDR3 sequence (DNA): TGTGCCAGCAGCTCCGACAGGGCCCATCAGCCCCAGCATTTT. This encodes CASSSDRAHQPQHF.

V usage is TRBV6-6 and J usage is TRBJ1-2, with TRBD1 matching 10 bases. The CDR3 is 16 amino acids. The V and J ends lost 6 bases and 6 bases, in that order; junction bases with no gene match: 13. Germline CDR1 reads MNHNY; CDR2 reads SVGAGI (reference sequence). CDR3 bases: TGTGCCAGCAGCCCAGACAGGGGGCATTTGAAGGATGGCTACACCTTC. Translating it yields CASSPDRGHLKDGYTF.

V and J are TRBV7-2 and TRBJ2-1; D perhaps matches TRBD2 (6 bases). Looked up from germline, CDR1 is SGHTA and CDR2 is FQGNSA. The V and J ends lost 1 base and 0 bases respectively, with 13 bases between them. The length of the CDR3 is 17 residues. The CDR3 nucleotides read TGTGCCAGCAGCTTAGAGGCGGGGCGAAACTCCTACAATGAGCAGTTCTTC. It codes for CASSLEAGRNSYNEQFF. The complete variable domain, with remaining parts taken from reference TRBV7-2 and TRBJ2-1, reads GAGVSQSPSNKVTEKGKDVELRCDPISGHTALYWYRQSLGQGLEFLIYFQGNSAPDKSGLPSDRFSAERTGGSVSTLTIQRTQQEDSAVYLCASSLEAGRNSYNEQFFGPGTRLTVL.